Sequencing of this T cell receptor beta chain was carried out in a study of T cell responses to AZD1222 COVID-19 vaccine. The method was immunoSEQ multiplex PCR; TCRdb's version includes in-frame clones alone and lacks a portion of them. Among over 120,000 clones, about 92% were seen once, and the ten largest hold about 3.8%. Losses at the gene ends were 2 bases for V and 2 bases for J; bases not matched to a gene: 8. Germline V gene sequence: CDR1 LGHDT, CDR2 YNNKEL (reference sequence). The CDR3 spans 18 residues. The source was peripheral blood, collected 28 days after the second AZD1222 dose. This chain links TRBV3-1 (or the pseudogene TRBV3-2) with TRBJ2-2; 10 bases map to TRBD2. This TCR was sampled from an adult who received the AZD1222 COVID-19 vaccine. CDR3 protein: CASSQYGTLAGNTGELFF. CDR3 DNA sequence: TGTGCCAGCAGCCAATACGGAACACTAGCGGGAAACACCGGGGAGCTGTTTTTT.